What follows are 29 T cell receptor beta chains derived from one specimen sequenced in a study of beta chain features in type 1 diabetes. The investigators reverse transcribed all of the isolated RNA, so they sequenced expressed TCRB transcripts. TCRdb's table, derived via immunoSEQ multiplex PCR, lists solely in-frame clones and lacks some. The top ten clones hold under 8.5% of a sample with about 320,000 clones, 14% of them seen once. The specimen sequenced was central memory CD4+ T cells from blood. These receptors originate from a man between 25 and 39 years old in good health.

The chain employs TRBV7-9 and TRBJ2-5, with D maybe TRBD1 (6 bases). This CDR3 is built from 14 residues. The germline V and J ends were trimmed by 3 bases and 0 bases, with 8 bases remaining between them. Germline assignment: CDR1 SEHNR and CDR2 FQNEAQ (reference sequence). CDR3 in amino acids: CASSFRQDQETQYF. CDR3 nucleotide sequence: TGTGCCAGCAGCTTTCGACAGGACCAAGAGACCCAGTACTTC.

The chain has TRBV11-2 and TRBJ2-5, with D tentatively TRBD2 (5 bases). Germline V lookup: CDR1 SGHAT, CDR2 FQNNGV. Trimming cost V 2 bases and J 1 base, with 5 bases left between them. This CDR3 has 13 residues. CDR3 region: CASSLSGQETQYF. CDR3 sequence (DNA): TGTGCCAGCAGCTTAAGCGGCCAAGAGACCCAGTACTTC.

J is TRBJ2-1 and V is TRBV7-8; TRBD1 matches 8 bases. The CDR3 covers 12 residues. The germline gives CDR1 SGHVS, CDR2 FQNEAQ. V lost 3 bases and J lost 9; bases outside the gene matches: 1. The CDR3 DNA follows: TGTGCCAGCAGCTTCGGACAGGGTGAGCAGTTCTTC. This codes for CASSFGQGEQFF. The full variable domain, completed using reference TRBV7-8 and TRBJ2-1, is GAGVSQSPRYKVAKRGQDVALRCDPISGHVSLFWYQQALGQGPEFLTYFQNEAQLDKSGLPSDRFFAERPEGSVSTLKIQRTQQEDSAVYLCASSFGQGEQFFGPGTRLTVL.

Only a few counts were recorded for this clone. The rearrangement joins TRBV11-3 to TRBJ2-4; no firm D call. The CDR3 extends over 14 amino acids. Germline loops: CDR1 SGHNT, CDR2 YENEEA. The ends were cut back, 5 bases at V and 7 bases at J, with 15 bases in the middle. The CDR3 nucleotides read TGTGCCAGCAGCCTCAGCCCTCTGAGGAACATTCAGTACTTC. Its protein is CASSLSPLRNIQYF.

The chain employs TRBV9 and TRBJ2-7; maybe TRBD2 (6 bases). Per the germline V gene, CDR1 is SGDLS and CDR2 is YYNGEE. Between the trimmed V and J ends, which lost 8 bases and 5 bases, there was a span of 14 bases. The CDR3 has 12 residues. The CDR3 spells CASGRGFDEQYF. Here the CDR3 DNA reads TGTGCCAGTGGGCGGGGTTTCGACGAGCAGTACTTC.

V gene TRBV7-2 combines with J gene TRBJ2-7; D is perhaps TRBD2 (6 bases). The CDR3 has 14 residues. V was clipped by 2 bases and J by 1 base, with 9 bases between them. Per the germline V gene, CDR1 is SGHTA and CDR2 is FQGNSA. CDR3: CASSLTSGSYEQYF. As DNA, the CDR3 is TGTGCCAGCAGCTTAACCAGCGGGTCCTACGAGCAGTACTTC.

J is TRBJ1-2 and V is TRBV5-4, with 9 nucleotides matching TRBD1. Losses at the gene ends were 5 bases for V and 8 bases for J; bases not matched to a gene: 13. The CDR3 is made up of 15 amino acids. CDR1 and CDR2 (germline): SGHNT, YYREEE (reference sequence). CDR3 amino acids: CASRSRNSGQGGYTF. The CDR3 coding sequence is TGTGCCAGCAGGAGTCGTAATTCCGGACAGGGGGGCTACACCTTC. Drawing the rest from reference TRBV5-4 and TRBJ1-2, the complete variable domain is ETGVTQSPTHLIKTRGQQVTLRCSSQSGHNTVSWYQQALGQGPQFIFQYYREEENGRGNFPPRFSGLQFPNYSSELNVNALELDDSALYLCASRSRNSGQGGYTFGSGTRLTVV.

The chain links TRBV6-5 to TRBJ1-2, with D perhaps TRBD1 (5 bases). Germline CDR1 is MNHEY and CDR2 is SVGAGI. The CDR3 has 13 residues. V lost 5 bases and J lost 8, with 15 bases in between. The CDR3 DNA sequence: TGTGCCAGCAGTCAGGGCGGCTTGCGAGGCTACACCTTC. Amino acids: CASSQGGLRGYTF.

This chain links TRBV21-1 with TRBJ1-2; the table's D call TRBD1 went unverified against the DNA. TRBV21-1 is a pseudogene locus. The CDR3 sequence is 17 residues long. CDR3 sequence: CASSKEVGARNNYGYTF. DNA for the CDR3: TGTGCCAGCAGCAAAGAGGTGGGGGCACGGAACAACTATGGCTACACCTTC.

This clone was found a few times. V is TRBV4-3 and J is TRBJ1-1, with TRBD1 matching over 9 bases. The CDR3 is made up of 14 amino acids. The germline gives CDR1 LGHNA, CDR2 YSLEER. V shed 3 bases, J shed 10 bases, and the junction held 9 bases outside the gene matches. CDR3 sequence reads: CASSHRTGEGRAFF. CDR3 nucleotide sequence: TGCGCCAGCAGCCATCGGACAGGGGAGGGGAGAGCTTTCTTT.

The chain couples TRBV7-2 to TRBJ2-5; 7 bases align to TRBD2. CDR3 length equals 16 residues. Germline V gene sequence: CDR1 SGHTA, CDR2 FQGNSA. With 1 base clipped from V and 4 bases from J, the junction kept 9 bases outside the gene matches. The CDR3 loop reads CASSLGVQRDRETQYF. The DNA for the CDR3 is TGTGCCAGCAGCTTAGGGGTTCAGCGGGACCGAGAGACCCAGTACTTC.

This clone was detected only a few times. The CDR3 protein is CASSTTGVNTDTQYF. The CDR3, as DNA: TGTGCCAGCAGTACAACGGGAGTCAACACAGATACGCAGTATTTT. The V gene is TRBV6-6, the J gene TRBJ2-3; possibly TRBD2 for D (6 bases). Germline CDR1 is MNHNY and CDR2 is SVGAGI (reference sequence). The V gene lost 5 bases and the J gene lost 2 bases, with 14 bases spanning the gap. The CDR3 length is 15 residues.

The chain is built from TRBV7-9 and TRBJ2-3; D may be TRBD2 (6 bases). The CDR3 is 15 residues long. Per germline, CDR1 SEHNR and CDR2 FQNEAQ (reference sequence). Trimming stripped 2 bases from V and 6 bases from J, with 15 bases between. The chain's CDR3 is CASSLRAGRFDTQYF. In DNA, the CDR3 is TGTGCCAGCAGCTTAAGGGCGGGAAGGTTCGATACGCAGTATTTT. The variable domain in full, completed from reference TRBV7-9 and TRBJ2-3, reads DTGVSQNPRHKITKRGQNVTFRCDPISEHNRLYWYRQTLGQGPEFLTYFQNEAQLEKSRLLSDRFSAERPKGSFSTLEIQRTEQGDSAMYLCASSLRAGRFDTQYFGPGTRLTVL.

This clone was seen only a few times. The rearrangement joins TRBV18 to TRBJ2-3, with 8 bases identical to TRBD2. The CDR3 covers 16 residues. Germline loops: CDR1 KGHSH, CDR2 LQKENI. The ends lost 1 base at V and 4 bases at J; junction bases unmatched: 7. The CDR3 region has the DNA TGTGCCAGCTCACCACAGGCGGGGGGATTGGCAGATACGCAGTATTTT. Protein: CASSPQAGGLADTQYF.

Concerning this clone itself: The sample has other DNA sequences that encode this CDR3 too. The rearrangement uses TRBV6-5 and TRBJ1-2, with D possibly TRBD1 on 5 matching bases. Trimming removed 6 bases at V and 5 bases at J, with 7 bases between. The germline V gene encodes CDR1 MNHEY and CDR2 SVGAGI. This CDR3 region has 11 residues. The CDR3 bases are TGTGCCAGCAGCCAGGGATATGGCTACACCTTC. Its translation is CASSQGYGYTF.

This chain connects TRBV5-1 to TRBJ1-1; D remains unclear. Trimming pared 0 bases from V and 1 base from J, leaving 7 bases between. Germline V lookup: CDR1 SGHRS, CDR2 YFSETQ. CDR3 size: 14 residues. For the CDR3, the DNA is TGCGCCAGCAGCTTGGCCGGAGGGAACACTGAAGCTTTCTTT. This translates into CASSLAGGNTEAFF.

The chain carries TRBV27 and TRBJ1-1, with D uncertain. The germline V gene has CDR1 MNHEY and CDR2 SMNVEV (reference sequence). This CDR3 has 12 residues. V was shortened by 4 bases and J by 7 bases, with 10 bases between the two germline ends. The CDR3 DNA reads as TGTGCCAGCAGTTCGGTGGGCCTTGAAGCTTTCTTT. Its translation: CASSSVGLEAFF.

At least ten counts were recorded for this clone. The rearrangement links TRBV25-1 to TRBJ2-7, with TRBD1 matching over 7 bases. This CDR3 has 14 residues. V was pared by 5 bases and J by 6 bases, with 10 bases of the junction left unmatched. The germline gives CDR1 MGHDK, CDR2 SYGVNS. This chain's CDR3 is CASSRNRGGREQYF. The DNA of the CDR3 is TGTGCCAGCAGTCGAAACAGGGGCGGACGCGAGCAGTACTTC.

The CDR3 DNA is TGTGCCAGCAGTGAAGAGTCGGCAGCGATTAACACTGAAGCTTTCTTT. Translation gives CASSEESAAINTEAFF. The V and J genes are TRBV25-1 and TRBJ1-1, with no clear D. Between the trimmed V and J ends, which lost 2 bases and 2 bases, there was a span of 15 bases. The CDR3 contains 16 residues. The V gene's germline CDR1 is MGHDK and CDR2 SYGVNS.

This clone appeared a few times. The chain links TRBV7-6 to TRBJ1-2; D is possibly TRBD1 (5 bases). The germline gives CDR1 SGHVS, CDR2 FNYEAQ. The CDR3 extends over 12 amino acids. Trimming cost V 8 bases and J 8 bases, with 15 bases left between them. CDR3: CASVGTEGGYTF. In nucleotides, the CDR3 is TGTGCCAGCGTCGGGACCGAGGGGGGCTACACCTTC.

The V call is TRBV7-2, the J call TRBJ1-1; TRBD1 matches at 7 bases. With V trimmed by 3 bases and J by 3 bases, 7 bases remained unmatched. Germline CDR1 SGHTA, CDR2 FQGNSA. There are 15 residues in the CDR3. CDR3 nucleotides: TGTGCCAGCAGCTTGCAGGGGGGCTGGTACACTGAAGCTTTCTTT. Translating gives CASSLQGGWYTEAFF.

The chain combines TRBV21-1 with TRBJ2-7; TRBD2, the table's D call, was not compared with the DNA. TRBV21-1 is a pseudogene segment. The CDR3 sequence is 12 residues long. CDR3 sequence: CASSKGVYEQYF. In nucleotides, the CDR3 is TGTGCCAGCAGCAAAGGCGTCTACGAGCAGTACTTC.

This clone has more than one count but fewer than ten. CDR3 region: CASSKDRTGGYEQYV. DNA of the CDR3: TGTGCCAGCAGCAAAGACAGGACAGGGGGCTACGAGCAGTACGTC. J is TRBJ2-7 and V is TRBV21-1; the tabulated D call, TRBD1, remains unverified against the DNA. TRBV21-1 is a documented pseudogene. CDR3 length equals 15 residues.

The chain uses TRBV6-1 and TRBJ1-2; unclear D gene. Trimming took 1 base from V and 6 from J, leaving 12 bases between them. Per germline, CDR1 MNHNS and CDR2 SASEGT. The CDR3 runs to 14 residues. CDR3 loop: CASSEVRGTHGYTF. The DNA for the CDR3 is TGTGCCAGCAGTGAAGTGCGGGGAACGCATGGCTACACCTTC.

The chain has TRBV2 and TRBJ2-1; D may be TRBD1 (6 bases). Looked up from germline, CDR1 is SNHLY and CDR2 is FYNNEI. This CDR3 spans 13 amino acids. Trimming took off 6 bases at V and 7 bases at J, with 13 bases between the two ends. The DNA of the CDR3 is TGTGCCAGCAGCCAAGGACAGTCTAATGAGCAGTTCTTC. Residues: CASSQGQSNEQFF. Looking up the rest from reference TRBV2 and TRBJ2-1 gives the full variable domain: EPEVTQTPSHQVTQMGQEVILRCVPISNHLYFYWYRQILGQKVEFLVSFYNNEISEKSEIFDDQFSVERPDGSNFTLKIRSTKLEDSAMYFCASSQGQSNEQFFGPGTRLTVL.

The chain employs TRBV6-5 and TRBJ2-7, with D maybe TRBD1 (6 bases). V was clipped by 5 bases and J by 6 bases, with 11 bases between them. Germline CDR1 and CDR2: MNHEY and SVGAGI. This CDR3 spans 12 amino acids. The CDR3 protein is CASSTVQGEQYF. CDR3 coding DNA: TGTGCCAGCAGTACGGTACAGGGCGAGCAGTACTTC.

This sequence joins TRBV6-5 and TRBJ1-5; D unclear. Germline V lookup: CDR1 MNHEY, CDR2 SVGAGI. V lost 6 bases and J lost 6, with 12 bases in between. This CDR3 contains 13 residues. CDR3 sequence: CASRRGLGQPQHF. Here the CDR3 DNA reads TGTGCCAGCAGACGGGGTCTTGGTCAGCCCCAGCATTTT.

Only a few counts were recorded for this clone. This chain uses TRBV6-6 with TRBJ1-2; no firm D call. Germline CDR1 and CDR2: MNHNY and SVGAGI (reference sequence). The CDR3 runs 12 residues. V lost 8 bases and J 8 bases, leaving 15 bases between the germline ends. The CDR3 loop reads CASSNESGGYTF. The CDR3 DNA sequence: TGTGCCAGCTCGAATGAGTCGGGGGGCTACACCTTC.

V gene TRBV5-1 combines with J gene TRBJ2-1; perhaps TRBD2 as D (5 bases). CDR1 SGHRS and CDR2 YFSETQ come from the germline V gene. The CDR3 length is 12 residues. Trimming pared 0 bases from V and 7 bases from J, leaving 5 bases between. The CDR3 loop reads CASSLAGNEQFF. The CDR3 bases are TGCGCCAGCAGCTTGGCGGGGAATGAGCAGTTCTTC.